The 25 T cell receptor beta chains below were found in one sample sequenced in a study of T-cell reconstitution after alpha-beta-depleted transplantation in children. TCRbeta library construction was performed incorporating unique molecular identifiers. TCRdb recomputed calls from the PCR reads with MiXCR, one row per CDR3 protein. The data hold over 45,000 distinct CDR3 sequences, with around 9.2% observed a single time. The source material was PBMCs, mostly from graft donor cells, sampled 60 days after TCRalphabeta/CD19-depleted stem cell transplant. The receptors originated from a male patient aged 2-10 years who had a stem cell transplant for chronic granulomatous disease, so the T cells may come from the graft donor.

This clonotype was seen a few times. This chain connects TRBV7-2 to TRBJ2-3; the D call may be TRBD1 or TRBD2 (5 bases each). V was shortened by 1 base and J by 3 bases, with 11 bases between the two germline ends. CDR1 is SGHTA, CDR2 FQGNSA, per germline. The CDR3 has 15 amino acids. The chain's CDR3 is CASSLVGGVTDTQYF. CDR3 DNA sequence: TGTGCCAGCAGCTTAGTTGGGGGAGTGACAGATACGCAGTATTTT.

This clonotype was detected ten times or more. This chain links TRBV3-1 with TRBJ1-1, with TRBD1 as a possible D gene (6 bases). This CDR3 spans 12 amino acids. Trimming removed 3 bases from V and 8 bases from J, with 10 bases in between. Per germline, CDR1 LGHDT and CDR2 YNNKEL (reference sequence). The CDR3 DNA follows: TGTGCCAGCAGCCATGGGACACCCGAAGCTTTCTTT. Translating it yields CASSHGTPEAFF.

This chain uses TRBV24-1 with TRBJ2-3; D is unresolved. The V gene lost 0 bases and the J gene lost 1 base, with 7 bases spanning the gap. From germline, CDR1 is KGHDR and CDR2 SFDVKD. The CDR3 has 15 amino acids. The CDR3 spells CATSDLGTGTDTQYF. The CDR3 DNA sequence: TGTGCCACCAGTGATTTGGGAACAGGCACAGATACGCAGTATTTT.

This clonotype occurred many times. CDR3 residues: CSVEGGHRGLGTEAFF. CDR3 bases: TGCAGCGTTGAGGGAGGGCACAGGGGGCTCGGCACTGAAGCTTTCTTT. The chain links TRBV29-1 to TRBJ1-1; 9 positions match TRBD1. Germline loops: CDR1 SQVTM, CDR2 ANQGSEA. The trim removed 3 bases at V and 4 bases at J, leaving 12 bases unmatched. The CDR3 sequence is 16 residues long.

The chain joins TRBV7-6 to TRBJ2-7; D is tentatively TRBD1 or TRBD2 (5 bases each). The germline gives CDR1 SGHVS, CDR2 FNYEAQ. CDR3 length equals 13 residues. V was cut by 1 base and J by 5 bases, with 9 bases left in between. The CDR3 reads CASSLGGSDEQYF. The CDR3 region has the DNA TGTGCCAGCAGCTTAGGGGGGTCTGACGAGCAGTACTTC.

This clonotype appeared many times. This chain connects TRBV20-1 to TRBJ1-2; D remains ambiguous. Deletions cut 7 bases from V and 4 bases from J, with 10 bases between. Per germline, CDR1 DFQATT and CDR2 SNEGSKA (reference sequence). The CDR3 has 11 residues. In DNA form, the CDR3 reads TGCAGTGTTGCAGGCGGCTATGGCTACACCTTC. It translates to CSVAGGYGYTF.

A few counts support this clonotype. V is TRBV24-1 and J is TRBJ2-2, with 8 bases matching TRBD2. Germline CDR1 is KGHDR and CDR2 is SFDVKD. The CDR3 is 14 amino acids. V was pared by 6 bases and J by 6 bases, with 5 bases of the junction left unmatched. As DNA, the CDR3 is TGTGCCACCAGTCGGGCTAGCGGGCCCGGGGAGCTGTTTTTT. Translated, it gives CATSRASGPGELFF.

The rearrangement uses TRBV5-4 and TRBJ2-7, with D tentatively TRBD2 (6 bases). The germline gives CDR1 SGHNT, CDR2 YYREEE (reference sequence). CDR3 length: 14 residues. The V end lost 2 bases, the J end lost 4 bases, and 13 bases lay between the germline ends. The CDR3 reads CASSLYGGVYEQYF. For the CDR3, the DNA is TGTGCCAGCAGCTTATACGGGGGAGTTTACGAGCAGTACTTC. Full variable domain (outside the CDR3, taken from reference TRBV5-4 and TRBJ2-7): ETGVTQSPTHLIKTRGQQVTLRCSSQSGHNTVSWYQQALGQGPQFIFQYYREEENGRGNFPPRFSGLQFPNYSSELNVNALELDDSALYLCASSLYGGVYEQYFGPGTRLTVT.

This clonotype was seen at least ten times. This rearrangement joins TRBV10-3 to TRBJ2-1; no clear D. Germline assignment: CDR1 ENHRY and CDR2 SYGVKD. V was cut by 3 bases and J by 8 bases, with 11 bases left in between. The CDR3 contains 13 residues. The CDR3 coding sequence is TGTGCCATCAGTGAATCATCGTGGTATGAGCAGTTCTTC. This sequence encodes CAISESSWYEQFF.

This clonotype was picked up many times. The chain is built from TRBV19 and TRBJ2-3; possibly TRBD1 for D (6 bases). CDR3 length: 13 residues. The V and J ends lost 3 bases and 3 bases respectively, with 7 bases between them. The germline V gene has CDR1 LNHDA and CDR2 SQIVND (reference sequence). DNA of the CDR3: TGTGCCAGTAGTATCCAGGGGACAGATACGCAGTATTTT. Its translation is CASSIQGTDTQYF.

In this sample, this clonotype turned up a few times. The chain combines TRBV27 with TRBJ2-1; TRBD1 is a possible D gene (6 bases). The V gene lost 1 base and the J gene lost 2 bases, with 9 bases spanning the gap. The CDR3 extends over 15 amino acids. From germline, CDR1 is MNHEY and CDR2 SMNVEV (reference sequence). The CDR3 region has the DNA TGTGCCAGCAGTTTATACAGGGCGACCTACAATGAGCAGTTCTTC. Its translation: CASSLYRATYNEQFF.

This chain links TRBV29-1 with TRBJ2-5, with D perhaps being TRBD1 or TRBD2 (6 bases each). The CDR3 contains 14 residues. The germline CDR1 and CDR2 sequences are SQVTM and ANQGSEA. V gave up 3 bases and J gave up 4 bases, with 15 bases separating them. The CDR3 nucleotides read TGCAGCGTTGACCTCAAACAGGGAGGAGAGACCCAGTACTTC. It is translated as CSVDLKQGGETQYF.

This clonotype has just a few counts. J is TRBJ1-5 and V is TRBV7-2; tentative D call: TRBD1 (5 bases). Germline CDR1 reads SGHTA; CDR2 reads FQGNSA. Trimming pared 5 bases from V and 2 bases from J, leaving 16 bases between. CDR3 length: 16 residues. CDR3 in DNA: TGTGCCAGCAGCACCAAGCGCGGGGCCGGCAATCAGCCCCAGCATTTT. It specifies CASSTKRGAGNQPQHF.

Ten or more counts support this clonotype. The V call is TRBV11-2, the J call TRBJ2-7; tentatively, D is TRBD1 (5 bases). Germline V gene data show CDR1 as SGHAT and CDR2 as FQNNGV. The germline V and J ends were trimmed by 1 base and 2 bases, with 9 bases remaining between them. This CDR3 is built from 14 residues. The DNA for the CDR3 is TGTGCCAGCAGCTTAGGCACCAGGGCCTACGAGCAGTACTTC. It translates to CASSLGTRAYEQYF.

This clonotype was observed a single time. This chain connects TRBV3-1 to TRBJ2-5; the match to TRBD2 covers 10 bases. Looked up from germline, CDR1 is LGHDT and CDR2 is YNNKEL (reference sequence). After removal of 10 bases from V and 5 bases from J, the junction contained 13 bases not matched to a gene. The CDR3 contains 15 residues. The CDR3 here is CATSLLAGKLETQYF. The CDR3 region has the DNA TGTGCCACCTCCCTACTAGCGGGAAAGCTGGAGACCCAGTACTTC.

This clonotype showed up many times. The chain is built from TRBV12-3 or TRBV12-4 and TRBJ1-2; TRBD1 aligns across 7 bases. V dropped 5 bases and J dropped 10; count of bases not matched to a gene: 10. The length of the CDR3 is 13 residues. The CDR3 loop reads CASSRDRSFLYTF. The DNA for the CDR3 is TGTGCCAGCAGTCGGGACAGAAGTTTTCTCTACACCTTC.

This clonotype showed up many times. V usage is TRBV5-1 and J usage is TRBJ2-5; a weak D match, TRBD1 (5 bases). CDR3 length: 15 amino acids. CDR1 is SGHRS and CDR2 is YFSETQ in the germline V gene. The ends were cut back, 0 bases at V and 5 bases at J, with 14 bases in the middle. The CDR3 coding sequence is TGCGCCAGCAGCTTGGTAGGGGCCGCCGTGGAGACCCAGTACTTC. Protein: CASSLVGAAVETQYF.

This chain joins TRBV4-1 and TRBJ1-2, with TRBD1 matching 7 bases. After removal of 3 bases from V and 4 bases from J, the junction contained 11 bases not matched to a gene. CDR3 length: 16 amino acids. Per germline, CDR1 MGHRA and CDR2 YSYEKL. CDR3 sequence: CASSHDPGQVLYGYTF. CDR3 nucleotides: TGCGCCAGCAGCCATGACCCAGGACAGGTCCTCTATGGCTACACCTTC.

This clonotype occurred many times. The chain has TRBV5-6 and TRBJ2-7; possible D gene TRBD1, 6 bases. The CDR3 covers 14 residues. Germline lookup yields CDR1 SGHDT and CDR2 YYEEEE. Trimming removed 4 bases from V and 3 bases from J, with 14 bases in between. CDR3 sequence reads: CASSRGGSRYEQYF. DNA for the CDR3: TGTGCCAGCAGCAGAGGGGGATCTCGCTACGAGCAGTACTTC.

This clonotype ranks as medium-sized. The CDR3 DNA reads TGTGCCAGCAGTTGGGGTGGCCCCCCCTACGAGCAGTACTTC. Protein sequence: CASSWGGPPYEQYF. The J gene is TRBJ2-7, the V gene TRBV27, with D uncertain. V was clipped by 4 bases and J by 2 bases, with 12 bases between them. The CDR3 extends over 14 amino acids. CDR1 MNHEY and CDR2 SMNVEV come from the germline V gene (reference sequence).

The V call is TRBV5-1, the J call TRBJ2-1; D uncertain. From germline, CDR1 is SGHRS and CDR2 YFSETQ. Trimming removed 2 bases at V and 5 bases at J, with 8 bases between. This CDR3 comprises 13 residues. The CDR3 spells CASSFLRDNEQFF. The CDR3 DNA reads TGCGCCAGCAGCTTTCTACGGGACAATGAGCAGTTCTTC.

This clonotype was detected a few times. V gene TRBV7-2 combines with J gene TRBJ1-3; no clear D. The V end lost 0 bases, the J end lost 2 bases, and 11 bases lay between the germline ends. Germline loops: CDR1 SGHTA, CDR2 FQGNSA. This CDR3 spans 16 amino acids. CDR3 coding DNA: TGTGCCAGCAGCTTAGCAGGGTTGGGAACTGGAAACACCATATATTTT. Its translation is CASSLAGLGTGNTIYF.

This clonotype was counted a few times. This chain links TRBV14 with TRBJ2-1, with D uncertain. The CDR3 is 16 residues long. V was cut by 0 bases and J by 5 bases, with 14 bases left in between. Germline V gene sequence: CDR1 SGHDN, CDR2 FVKESK. The CDR3 loop reads CASSQDLGIGNNEQFF. The CDR3 DNA is TGTGCCAGCAGCCAAGATCTGGGAATAGGAAACAATGAGCAGTTCTTC.

In its sample, this clonotype was seen many times. This chain uses TRBV7-8 with TRBJ2-3; D ambiguous. Trimming pared 2 bases from V and 2 bases from J, leaving 5 bases between. The CDR3 has 13 amino acids. Germline V gene sequence: CDR1 SGHVS, CDR2 FQNEAQ. The CDR3 loop is CASSLLVTDTQYF. CDR3 DNA sequence: TGTGCCAGCAGCTTATTGGTCACAGATACGCAGTATTTT.

This clonotype was seen many times. The chain recombines TRBV18 with TRBJ2-1; TRBD1 might be the D (7 bases). With 2 bases removed from V and 10 bases from J, the gap between germline ends came to 12 bases. The CDR3 totals 13 residues. Germline V gene data show CDR1 as KGHSH and CDR2 as LQKENI. The chain's CDR3 is CASSPRRDREQFF. As DNA, the CDR3 is TGTGCCAGCTCACCAAGGAGGGACAGAGAGCAGTTCTTC.